This T cell receptor (beta chain) was sequenced in a study of human T cells and chemical hapten exposure. Study in general: Patch testing was performed with 0.01% DPC on the upper back, with reading at 6 days. Chiefly women, the patients showed alopecia areata, totalis or universalis.

Unique molecular identifiers were linked by the library to individual cDNA molecules. TCRdb independently ran MiXCR on the RACE reads; one entry per CDR3 protein. Among around 340,000 distinct CDR3 sequences listed, 6% to 8.5% were seen once. Specified time point: patch test 1, 2 weeks after DPC sensitization. Treatment described: therapeutic diphenylcyclopropenone sensitization with weekly scalp DPC. From whole blood left unfractionated, total RNA was extracted. This clonotype showed up many times. Specimen: whole blood, collected in connection with sensitization to the hapten diphenylcyclopropenone (DPC). The sequence derives from a woman under 30 with alopecia areata. Some clones in this sample may be carry-over from other donors' samples.

CDR3 protein: CASSPPQGANYGYTF. In nucleotides, the CDR3 is TGTGCCAGCAGCCCTCCACAGGGAGCTAACTATGGCTACACCTTC. The chain carries TRBV6-6 and TRBJ1-2; a weak D match, TRBD1 (6 bases). The V end was cut by 6 bases, the J end by 0 bases, with 14 bases between. CDR3 length equals 15 residues. Germline lookup yields CDR1 MNHNY and CDR2 SVGAGI (reference sequence).